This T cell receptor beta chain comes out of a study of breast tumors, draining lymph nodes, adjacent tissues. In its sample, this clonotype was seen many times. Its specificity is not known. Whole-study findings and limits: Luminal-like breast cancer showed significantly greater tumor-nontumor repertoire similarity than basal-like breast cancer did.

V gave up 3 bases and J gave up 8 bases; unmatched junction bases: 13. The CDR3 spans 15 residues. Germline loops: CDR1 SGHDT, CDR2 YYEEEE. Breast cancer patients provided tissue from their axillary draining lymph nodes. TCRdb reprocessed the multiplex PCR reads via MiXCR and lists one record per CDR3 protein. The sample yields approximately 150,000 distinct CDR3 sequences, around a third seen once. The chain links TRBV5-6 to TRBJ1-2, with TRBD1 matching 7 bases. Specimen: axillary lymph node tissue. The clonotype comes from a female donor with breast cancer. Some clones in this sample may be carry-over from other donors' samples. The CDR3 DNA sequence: TGTGCCAGCAGCTACTCACCGACAGGGACGGGAGGCTACACCTTC. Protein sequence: CASSYSPTGTGGYTF.